This TCR beta chain was recorded in a study of T cell responses to AZD1222 COVID-19 vaccine. This CDR3 has 16 residues. V lost 1 base and J lost 6, with 14 bases in between. CDR1 is SGDLS and CDR2 is YYNGEE in the germline V gene. Clones were sequenced by immunoSEQ multiplex PCR, and TCRdb holds only the in-frame ones, with some missing. The repertoire holds 150,000 to 180,000 clones, with around nine tenths as singletons. The source is an adult in good health. The chain combines TRBV9 with TRBJ1-6; D gene unclear. The source material was peripheral blood, sampled on day 0 of AZD1222 vaccination. The CDR3 is CASSVLDSAGNSPLHF. The CDR3 bases are TGTGCCAGCAGCGTACTCGATAGCGCCGGTAATTCACCCCTCCACTTT.